The rows below give T cell receptor beta chains drawn from one sample of a study of monozygotic twins with inflammatory bowel disease. TCRdb re-called the 5' RACE reads; every CDR3 protein appears as one record, without DNA. The ten top clones account for 2% to 2.5%, within a sample of hundreds of thousands of distinct CDR3 sequences. Specimen: blood. The source of these receptors is a human donor with ulcerative colitis or Crohn's disease, or a healthy co-twin of an affected twin (not recorded which). The CDR3 runs from the conserved cysteine through the conserved F or W.

J gene: TRBJ2-7
V gene: TRBV7-2
CDR3 protein: CASSFRSGQSYEQYF

J gene: TRBJ2-1
V gene: TRBV12-3/TRBV12-4
CDR3 protein: CASSRGLAGSNEQFF

J gene: TRBJ2-3
V gene: TRBV7-2
CDR3 protein: CASSGPGTDTQYF

J gene: TRBJ2-1
V gene: TRBV24-1
CDR3 protein: CATSDNAVQGINEQFF

J gene: TRBJ1-1
V gene: TRBV15
CDR3 protein: CATSRLDSEAFF

J gene: TRBJ2-3
V gene: TRBV27
CDR3 protein: CASSPRQGANTQYF

J gene: TRBJ2-7
V gene: TRBV29-1
CDR3 protein: CSVGGRPNYEQYF

J gene: TRBJ2-5
V gene: TRBV19
CDR3 protein: CASGRNVAETQYF

J gene: TRBJ1-3
V gene: TRBV6-6
CDR3 protein: CASSYSTVGNTIYF

J gene: TRBJ2-3
V gene: TRBV7-3
CDR3 protein: CASSSESGTQYF

J gene: TRBJ1-2
V gene: TRBV15
CDR3 protein: CATSRDRFFYGYTF

J gene: TRBJ2-7
V gene: TRBV10-3
CDR3 protein: CAAGQTYYEQYF

J gene: TRBJ1-5
V gene: TRBV10-3
CDR3 protein: CAISGGQGESQPQHF

J gene: TRBJ1-1
V gene: TRBV13
CDR3 protein: CASSSGQGLGGAEAFF

J gene: TRBJ2-1
V gene: TRBV6-2/TRBV6-3
CDR3 protein: CASPMGGGFINEQFF

J gene: TRBJ2-5
V gene: TRBV11-2
CDR3 protein: CASSFGAVETQYF

J gene: TRBJ2-7
V gene: TRBV12-3/TRBV12-4
CDR3 protein: CASSRGVPYEQYF

J gene: TRBJ1-1
V gene: TRBV25-1
CDR3 protein: CASIGPGTEAFF

J gene: TRBJ2-7
V gene: TRBV27
CDR3 protein: CASKGLAGTPQYF

J gene: TRBJ2-1
V gene: TRBV11-2
CDR3 protein: CASNIGGSYHEQFF

J gene: TRBJ2-5
V gene: TRBV19
CDR3 protein: CASSFSGLAETQYF

J gene: TRBJ2-7
V gene: TRBV6-2/TRBV6-3
CDR3 protein: CASSYAPIRTSGSNYEQYF

J gene: TRBJ2-7
V gene: TRBV7-9
CDR3 protein: CASSSPATDYEQYF

J gene: TRBJ1-2
V gene: TRBV20-1
CDR3 protein: CSASLRGGDYVYGYTF

J gene: TRBJ1-1
V gene: TRBV5-1
CDR3 protein: CASSLNVQGTEAFF

J gene: TRBJ2-5
V gene: TRBV20-1
CDR3 protein: CSAISRDRDGGQETQYF

J gene: TRBJ1-1
V gene: TRBV7-2
CDR3 protein: CASSFGRGNTEAFF

J gene: TRBJ2-3
V gene: TRBV12-3/TRBV12-4
CDR3 protein: CATAAGVTDTQYF

J gene: TRBJ1-2
V gene: TRBV6-1
CDR3 protein: CASSEAQQGTGGYTF

J gene: TRBJ1-1
V gene: TRBV6-1
CDR3 protein: CASSEIGATEAFF

J gene: TRBJ1-2
V gene: TRBV20-1
CDR3 protein: CSAHLGAGYTF

J gene: TRBJ2-4
V gene: TRBV20-1
CDR3 protein: CSARSQGGTLAKNIQYF

J gene: TRBJ2-7
V gene: TRBV6-1
CDR3 protein: CASLNGYEQYF

J gene: TRBJ1-1
V gene: TRBV4-2
CDR3 protein: CASSQERFYEAFF

J gene: TRBJ2-1
V gene: TRBV5-1
CDR3 protein: CASSLAQVTNEQFF

J gene: TRBJ2-4
V gene: TRBV7-2
CDR3 protein: CASSVSGNIQYF

J gene: TRBJ2-2
V gene: TRBV20-1
CDR3 protein: CSAPRGGNTGELFF

J gene: TRBJ2-5
V gene: TRBV5-1
CDR3 protein: CASSSGLPQETQYF

J gene: TRBJ1-1
V gene: TRBV20-1
CDR3 protein: CSASPEGGTEAFF

J gene: TRBJ2-7
V gene: TRBV12-3/TRBV12-4
CDR3 protein: CASSQSRDLEQYF

J gene: TRBJ2-1
V gene: TRBV7-8
CDR3 protein: CASSLNPGAYNEQFF

J gene: TRBJ2-3
V gene: TRBV11-2
CDR3 protein: CASSATTSGGATDTQYF